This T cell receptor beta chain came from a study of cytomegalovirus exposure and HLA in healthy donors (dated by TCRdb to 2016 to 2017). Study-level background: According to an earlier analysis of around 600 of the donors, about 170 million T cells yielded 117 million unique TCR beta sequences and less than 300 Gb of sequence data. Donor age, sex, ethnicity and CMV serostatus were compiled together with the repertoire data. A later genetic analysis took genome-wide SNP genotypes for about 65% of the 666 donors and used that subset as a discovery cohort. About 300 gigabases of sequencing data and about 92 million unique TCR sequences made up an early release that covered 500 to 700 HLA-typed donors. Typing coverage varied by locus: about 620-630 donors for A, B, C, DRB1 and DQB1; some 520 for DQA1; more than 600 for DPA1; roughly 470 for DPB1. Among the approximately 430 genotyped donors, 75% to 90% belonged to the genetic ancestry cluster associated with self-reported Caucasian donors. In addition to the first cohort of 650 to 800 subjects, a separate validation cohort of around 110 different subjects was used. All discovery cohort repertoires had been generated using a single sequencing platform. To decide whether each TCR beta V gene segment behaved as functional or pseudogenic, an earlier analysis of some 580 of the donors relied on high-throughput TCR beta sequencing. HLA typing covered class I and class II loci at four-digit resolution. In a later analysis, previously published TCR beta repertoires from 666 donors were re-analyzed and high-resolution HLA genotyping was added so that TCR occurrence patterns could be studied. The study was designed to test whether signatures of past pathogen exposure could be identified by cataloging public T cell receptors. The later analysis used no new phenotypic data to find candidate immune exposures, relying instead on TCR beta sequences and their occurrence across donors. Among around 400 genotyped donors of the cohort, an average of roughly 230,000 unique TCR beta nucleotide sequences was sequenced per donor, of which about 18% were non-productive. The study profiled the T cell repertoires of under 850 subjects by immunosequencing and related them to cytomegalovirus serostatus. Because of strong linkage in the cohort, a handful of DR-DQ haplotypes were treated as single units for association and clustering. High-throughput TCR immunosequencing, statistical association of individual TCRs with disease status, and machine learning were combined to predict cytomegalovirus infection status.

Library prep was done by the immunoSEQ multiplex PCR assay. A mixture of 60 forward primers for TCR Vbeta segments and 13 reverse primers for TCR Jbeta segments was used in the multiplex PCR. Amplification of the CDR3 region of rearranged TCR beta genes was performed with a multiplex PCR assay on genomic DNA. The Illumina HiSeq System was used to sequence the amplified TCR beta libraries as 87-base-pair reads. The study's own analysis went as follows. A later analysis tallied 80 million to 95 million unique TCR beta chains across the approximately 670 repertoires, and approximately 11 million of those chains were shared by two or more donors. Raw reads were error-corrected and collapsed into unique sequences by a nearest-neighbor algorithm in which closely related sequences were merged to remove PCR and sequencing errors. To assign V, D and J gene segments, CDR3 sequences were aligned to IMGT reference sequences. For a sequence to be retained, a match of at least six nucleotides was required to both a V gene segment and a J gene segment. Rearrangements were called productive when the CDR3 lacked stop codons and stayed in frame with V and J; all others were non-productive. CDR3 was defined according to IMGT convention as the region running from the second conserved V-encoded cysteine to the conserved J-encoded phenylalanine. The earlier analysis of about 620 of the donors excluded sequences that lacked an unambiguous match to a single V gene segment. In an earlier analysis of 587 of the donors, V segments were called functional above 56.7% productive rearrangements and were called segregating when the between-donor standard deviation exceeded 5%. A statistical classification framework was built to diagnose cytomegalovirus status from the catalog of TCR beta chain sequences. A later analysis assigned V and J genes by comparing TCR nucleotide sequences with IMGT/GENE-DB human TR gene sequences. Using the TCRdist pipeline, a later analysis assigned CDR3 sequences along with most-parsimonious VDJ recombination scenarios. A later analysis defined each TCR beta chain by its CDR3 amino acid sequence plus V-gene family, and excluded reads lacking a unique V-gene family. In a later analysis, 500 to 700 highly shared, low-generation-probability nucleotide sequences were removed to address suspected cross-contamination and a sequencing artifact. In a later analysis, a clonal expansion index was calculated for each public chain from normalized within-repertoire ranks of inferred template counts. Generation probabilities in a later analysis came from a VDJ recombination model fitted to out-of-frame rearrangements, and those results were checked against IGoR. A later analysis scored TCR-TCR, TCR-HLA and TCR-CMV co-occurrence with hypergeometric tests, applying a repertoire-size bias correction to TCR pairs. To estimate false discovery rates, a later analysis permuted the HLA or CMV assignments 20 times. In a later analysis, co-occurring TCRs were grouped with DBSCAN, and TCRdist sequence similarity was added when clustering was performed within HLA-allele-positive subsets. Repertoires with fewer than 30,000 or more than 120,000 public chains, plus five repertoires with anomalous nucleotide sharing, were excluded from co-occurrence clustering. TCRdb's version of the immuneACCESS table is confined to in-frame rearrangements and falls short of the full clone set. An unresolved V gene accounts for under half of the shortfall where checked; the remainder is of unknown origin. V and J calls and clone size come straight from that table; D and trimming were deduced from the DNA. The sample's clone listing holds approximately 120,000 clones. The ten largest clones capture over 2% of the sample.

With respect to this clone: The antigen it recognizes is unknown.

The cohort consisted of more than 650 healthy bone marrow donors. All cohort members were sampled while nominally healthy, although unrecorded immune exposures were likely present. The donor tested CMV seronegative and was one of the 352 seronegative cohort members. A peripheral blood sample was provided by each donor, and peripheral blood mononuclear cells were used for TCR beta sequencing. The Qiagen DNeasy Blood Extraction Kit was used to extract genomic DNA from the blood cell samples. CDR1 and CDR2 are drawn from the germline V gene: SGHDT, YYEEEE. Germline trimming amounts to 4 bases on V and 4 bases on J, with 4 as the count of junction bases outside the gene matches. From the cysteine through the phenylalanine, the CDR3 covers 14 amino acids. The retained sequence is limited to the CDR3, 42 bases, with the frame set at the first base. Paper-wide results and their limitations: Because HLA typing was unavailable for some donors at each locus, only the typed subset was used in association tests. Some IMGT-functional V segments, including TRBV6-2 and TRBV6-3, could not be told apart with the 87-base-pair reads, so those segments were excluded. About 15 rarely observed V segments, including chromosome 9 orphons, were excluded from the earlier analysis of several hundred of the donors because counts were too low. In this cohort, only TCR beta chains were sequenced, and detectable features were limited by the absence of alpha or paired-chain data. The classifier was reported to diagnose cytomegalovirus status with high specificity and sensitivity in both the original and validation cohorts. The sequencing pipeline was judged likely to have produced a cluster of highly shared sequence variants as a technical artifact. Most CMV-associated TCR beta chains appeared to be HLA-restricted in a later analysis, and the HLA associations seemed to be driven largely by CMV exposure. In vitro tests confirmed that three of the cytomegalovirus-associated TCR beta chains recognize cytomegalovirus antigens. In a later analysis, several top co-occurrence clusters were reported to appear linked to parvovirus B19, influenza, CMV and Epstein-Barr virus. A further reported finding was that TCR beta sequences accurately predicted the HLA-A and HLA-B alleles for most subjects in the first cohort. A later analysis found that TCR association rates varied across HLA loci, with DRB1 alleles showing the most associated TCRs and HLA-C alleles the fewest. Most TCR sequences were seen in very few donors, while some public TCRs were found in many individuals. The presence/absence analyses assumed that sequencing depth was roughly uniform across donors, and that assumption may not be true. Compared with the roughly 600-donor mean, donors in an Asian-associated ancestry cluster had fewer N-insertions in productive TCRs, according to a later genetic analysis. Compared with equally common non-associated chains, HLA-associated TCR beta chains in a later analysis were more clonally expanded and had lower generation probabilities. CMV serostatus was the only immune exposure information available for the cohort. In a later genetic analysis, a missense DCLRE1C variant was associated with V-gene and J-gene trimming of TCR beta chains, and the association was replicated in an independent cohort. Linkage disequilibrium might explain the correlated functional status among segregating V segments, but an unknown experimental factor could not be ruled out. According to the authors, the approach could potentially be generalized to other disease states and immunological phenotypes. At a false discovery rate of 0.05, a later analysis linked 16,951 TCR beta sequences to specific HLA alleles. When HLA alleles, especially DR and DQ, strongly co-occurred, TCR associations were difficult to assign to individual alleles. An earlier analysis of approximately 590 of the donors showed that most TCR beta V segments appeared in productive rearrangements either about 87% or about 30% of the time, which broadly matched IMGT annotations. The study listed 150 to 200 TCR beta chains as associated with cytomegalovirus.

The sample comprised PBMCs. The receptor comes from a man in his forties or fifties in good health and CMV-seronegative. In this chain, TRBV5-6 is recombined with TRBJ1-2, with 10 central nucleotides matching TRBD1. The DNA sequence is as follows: TGTGCCAGCAGCCGCGGGACAGGGGTCTATGGCTACACCTTC. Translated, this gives CASSRGTGVYGYTF.